This TCR beta chain came from a study of blood T cells in healthy people across ages. Overall study findings and caveats: TCR beta diversity was tightly associated with the proportion of naive T cells.

Every sample gave at least 6 micrograms of total RNA when it was extracted. Then a second PCR, running about 6 to 12 cycles, was carried out with a sample-barcoded 5' primer and a J-beta primer mix. One entry per CDR3 protein results from TCRdb running MiXCR on the 5' RACE reads. In the table there are 750,000 to 950,000 distinct CDR3 sequences, about 48% of which are singletons. Trimming cost V 6 bases and J 3 bases, with 16 bases left between them. The germline V gene has CDR1 MNHEY and CDR2 SVGEGT. The CDR3 loop spans 15 amino acids. On this clonotype: Its matching antigen is unknown.

The TCR comes from a man of 80 years or more in good health. The V and J genes are TRBV6-2 or TRBV6-3 and TRBJ2-3; D is perhaps TRBD1 or TRBD2 (5 bases each). Sample: blood. CDR3 amino acids: CASSPVVWGTDTQYF. The CDR3 coding sequence is TGTGCCAGCAGCCCCGTGGTTTGGGGGACAGATACGCAGTATTTT.